A selection of T cell receptor beta chains follows, all from one sample in a study of blood T cells in healthy people across ages. TCRdb independently ran MiXCR on the 5' RACE reads; one entry per CDR3 protein. The sample carries 270,000 or so distinct CDR3 sequences, 25% to 30% recorded once. Sequencing was performed on blood. The receptor set was obtained from a woman aged 70-85 years in good health. CDR3s include the opening cysteine and the closing phenylalanine or tryptophan. A D gene is named only where the DNA matches it firmly. Rows give clone size only sometimes, using once, few, many, or a class for an expanded clone.

J gene	clone size	V gene	D gene	CDR3 DNA	CDR3 protein
TRBJ2-1	few	TRBV6-1	TRBD2	TGTGCCAGCACGCTTCTAGCGGGAGGGTACAATGAGCAGTTCTTC	CASTLLAGGYNEQFF
TRBJ2-5	.	TRBV9	.	TGTGCCAGCAGCGGGGACCAAGAGACCCAGTACTTC	CASSGDQETQYF
TRBJ2-7	.	TRBV9	.	TGTGCCAGCAGCGTAAGGTCGGCGGTCGGGGACGAGCAGTACTTC	CASSVRSAVGDEQYF
TRBJ2-1	.	TRBV14	.	TGTGCCAGCAGTCAAGTCCAGAGTTCCTACAGTGAGCAGTTCTTC	CASSQVQSSYSEQFF
TRBJ2-3	.	TRBV6-6	.	TGTGCCAGCACCCTCGAAGGGTTTGGGGGAGATACGCAGTATTTT	CASTLEGFGGDTQYF
TRBJ2-7	.	TRBV7-2	.	TGTGCCAGCAGCCCAAGGCTGGGGGACTACGAGCAGTACTTC	CASSPRLGDYEQYF
TRBJ2-5	once	TRBV7-2	.	TGTGCCAGCAGCTTACCTAGGGCCCCACAAGAGACCCAGTACTTC	CASSLPRAPQETQYF
TRBJ1-6	few	TRBV27	.	TGTGCCAGCAGTTTATGGACCGTGACGACAGGTCCCCACCCCCTCCACTTT	CASSLWTVTTGPHPLHF
TRBJ1-2	.	TRBV29-1	.	TGCAGCGTTGATGACGGCCCCGGCTACACCTTC	CSVDDGPGYTF
TRBJ1-2	few	TRBV2	.	TGTGCCTCAGAGAGGGGACGGGGCTATGGCTACACCTTC	CASERGRGYGYTF
TRBJ2-1	many	TRBV15	.	TGTGCCACCAGACCGGGGACCTTTCACCTCAATGAGCAGTTCTTC	CATRPGTFHLNEQFF
TRBJ1-1	.	TRBV12-3/TRBV12-4	.	TGTGCCAGCAGCAGAGACATAAACACTGAAGCTTTCTTT	CASSRDINTEAFF
TRBJ1-5	few	TRBV6-6	.	TGTGCCAGCAGCCGGGACACCGACAATCAGCCCCAGCATTTT	CASSRDTDNQPQHF
TRBJ2-5	few	TRBV28	TRBD2	TGTGCCAGCAGCTCGGGGGTACTAGCGGGAGGGGCCCAGTACTTC	CASSSGVLAGGAQYF
TRBJ2-3	few	TRBV9	.	TGTGCCAGCAGCGTAGGTAGCGCCCACACAGATACGCAGTATTTT	CASSVGSAHTDTQYF
TRBJ1-1	.	TRBV14	.	TGTGCCAGCAGCCACCGGGGGCACACTGAAGCTTTCTTT	CASSHRGHTEAFF
TRBJ2-5	few	TRBV7-9	TRBD2	TGTGCCAGCAGCTCACCTAGCGGGAGGGCCCGGGAGACCCAGTACTTC	CASSSPSGRARETQYF
TRBJ2-2	many	TRBV9	.	TGTGCCAGCAGCGTAGGGGGTTCCGGGGAGCTGTTTTTT	CASSVGGSGELFF
TRBJ2-7	.	TRBV6-2/TRBV6-3	.	TGTGCCAGCACCAACGGGCTGGCGGGACACTCCTACGAGCAGTACTTC	CASTNGLAGHSYEQYF
TRBJ2-5	.	TRBV5-1	.	TGCGCCAGCAGCTTCCGATCTGGGGAGAGGACCCAGTACTTC	CASSFRSGERTQYF
TRBJ2-2	few	TRBV7-9	TRBD2	TGTGCCAGCGATGCGGGAGCGGTCACCGGGGAGCTGTTTTTT	CASDAGAVTGELFF
TRBJ1-2	.	TRBV20-1	.	TGCAGTGCTAGTCCGCTAACAGACTATGGCTACACCTTC	CSASPLTDYGYTF
TRBJ2-5	.	TRBV20-1	TRBD2	TGCAGTGTCGGGAGGGGTTCAAGGGAGACCCAGTACTTC	CSVGRGSRETQYF
TRBJ2-5	.	TRBV4-2	TRBD2	TGTGCCAGCAGCCAAGGGACTAGCGGAGAGACCCAGTACTTC	CASSQGTSGETQYF
TRBJ1-2	.	TRBV25-1	.	TGTGCCAGCAGTGAATCTGAAGGGTTCTATGGCTACACCTTC	CASSESEGFYGYTF
TRBJ2-3	.	TRBV5-1	TRBD2	TGCGCCAGCAGCTTGGGACTAGCGGGGAATACGCAGTATTTT	CASSLGLAGNTQYF
TRBJ2-7	many	TRBV27	TRBD2	TGTGCCAGCAGTTCCGACTGGGCGGGAGGGGACTACGAGCAGTACTTC	CASSSDWAGGDYEQYF
TRBJ2-7	.	TRBV6-2/TRBV6-3	TRBD2	TGTGCCAGCAGTCCGATCGAGCGGGGAACCTACGAGCAGTACTTC	CASSPIERGTYEQYF
TRBJ2-3	.	TRBV6-6	TRBD1	TGTGCCAGCAGAGACCGGGACAGGGGCACAGATACGCAGTATTTT	CASRDRDRGTDTQYF
TRBJ1-5	few	TRBV6-2/TRBV6-3	TRBD1	TGTGCCAGCAGTTCCCGGACAGGGGGTAGCAATCAGCCCCAGCATTTT	CASSSRTGGSNQPQHF
TRBJ2-1	few	TRBV5-5	.	TGTGCCAGCAGCCCGTACCCCAGGGATGAGCAGTTCTTC	CASSPYPRDEQFF
TRBJ1-4	.	TRBV7-9	TRBD1	TGTGCCAGCAGCATTTTGACAGGGGCTAATGAAAAACTGTTTTTT	CASSILTGANEKLFF
TRBJ1-2	few	TRBV5-1	.	TGCGCCAGCAGCTTGGGCCAGAAGACGGGAGGCTACACCTTC	CASSLGQKTGGYTF
TRBJ2-3	few	TRBV4-3	TRBD2	TGCGCCAGCAGCCAAGATCTTGGGACTACAACGCAGTATTTT	CASSQDLGTTTQYF
TRBJ2-7	few	TRBV6-5	.	TGTGCCAGCAGTTCCCTCTCTGGCGAGCAGTACTTC	CASSSLSGEQYF
TRBJ1-2	few	TRBV27	.	TGTGCCAGCAGTCCCCGCTGGGGGGATAACTATGGCTACACCTTC	CASSPRWGDNYGYTF
TRBJ2-7	.	TRBV20-1	TRBD2	TGCAGTGCTAGAGTGGCGGGAGGTTTCTACGAGCAGTACTTC	CSARVAGGFYEQYF
TRBJ2-3	.	TRBV4-3	TRBD2	TGCGCCAGCAGCCAAGAAGGCCCCGGGACTAGCGGAACACCCGGTGTGCAGTATTTT	CASSQEGPGTSGTPGVQYF
TRBJ2-1	.	TRBV5-1	TRBD2	TGCGCCAACAGCGTGCTAGCGGGCTCTGGAGAGCAGTTCTTC	CANSVLAGSGEQFF
TRBJ1-1	few	TRBV7-8	TRBD1	TGTGCCAGCAGCGACCGTTGGAGGGGGCCCGGTGAAGCTTTCTTT	CASSDRWRGPGEAFF
TRBJ2-2	few	TRBV12-3/TRBV12-4	.	TGTGCCAGCAGTCCCACCAACACCGGGGAGCTGTTTTTT	CASSPTNTGELFF
TRBJ2-3	.	TRBV20-1	TRBD2	TGCAGTGCTAGAGTTACGGGAGGAGCAGATACGCAGTATTTT	CSARVTGGADTQYF
TRBJ2-5	.	TRBV20-1	TRBD2	TGCAGTGCTAGAGATACCCCCGGGCCTAGCGGGGAGACCCAGTACTTC	CSARDTPGPSGETQYF
TRBJ1-1	few	TRBV20-1	TRBD1	TGCAGTGCTAGAGATACAGGGGGATTCAGGGACACTGAAGCTTTCTTT	CSARDTGGFRDTEAFF
TRBJ2-5	.	TRBV5-1	TRBD1	TGCGCCAGCAGTTTACAGGGGAAGTTCGAGACCCAGTACTTC	CASSLQGKFETQYF
TRBJ2-4	few	TRBV29-1	.	TGCAGCGTTGAACATACATCGACGGCCAAAAACATTCAGTACTTC	CSVEHTSTAKNIQYF
TRBJ1-1	.	TRBV25-1	TRBD1	TGTGCCAGCAGTGACACCGGGACAGGGGGACGAGCTTTCTTT	CASSDTGTGGRAFF
TRBJ1-6	.	TRBV28	.	TGTGCCAGCAGGACACGCCACACTCAGGATAATTCACCCCTCCACTTT	CASRTRHTQDNSPLHF
TRBJ2-5	many	TRBV28	.	TGTGCCAGCAGTTTGCCCGAGTTTCGGGTAAAAGAGACCCAGTACTTC	CASSLPEFRVKETQYF
TRBJ2-7	few	TRBV5-1	TRBD1	TGCGCCAGCAGCCCGGGACAGGGTAAGAAATACGAGCAGTACTTC	CASSPGQGKKYEQYF